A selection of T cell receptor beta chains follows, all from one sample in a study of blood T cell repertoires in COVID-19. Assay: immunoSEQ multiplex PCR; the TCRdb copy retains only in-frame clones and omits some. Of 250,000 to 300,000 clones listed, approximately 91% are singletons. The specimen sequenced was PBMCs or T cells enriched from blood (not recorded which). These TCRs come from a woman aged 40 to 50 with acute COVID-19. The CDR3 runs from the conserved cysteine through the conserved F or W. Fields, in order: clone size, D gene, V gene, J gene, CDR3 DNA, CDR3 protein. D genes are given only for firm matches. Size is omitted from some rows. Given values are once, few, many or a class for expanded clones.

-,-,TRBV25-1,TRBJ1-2,TGTGCCAGCAGTAGGCAGACAGAATTAAACTATGGCTACACCTTC,CASSRQTELNYGYTF
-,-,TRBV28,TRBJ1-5,TGTGCCAGCAGTGGGTCCGGGGAGGGCAATCAGCCCCAGCATTTT,CASSGSGEGNQPQHF
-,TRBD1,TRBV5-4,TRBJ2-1,TGTGCCAGCAGCAGCGGACAGGGGAAGTACAATGAGCAGTTCTTC,CASSSGQGKYNEQFF
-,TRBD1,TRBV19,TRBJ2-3,TGTGCCAGTAGCGACAGGGGCACAGATACGCAGTATTTT,CASSDRGTDTQYF
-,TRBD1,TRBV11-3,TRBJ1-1,TGTGCCAGCAGCCCCCGGACAGGAGCGAACACTGAAGCTTTCTTT,CASSPRTGANTEAFF
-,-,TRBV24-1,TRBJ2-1,TGTGCCACCAGCCTTGACAATGAGCAGTTCTTC,CATSLDNEQFF
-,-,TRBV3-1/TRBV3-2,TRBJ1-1,TGTGCCAGCAGCCAACGCGACAGGATGAACACTGAAGCTTTCTTT,CASSQRDRMNTEAFF
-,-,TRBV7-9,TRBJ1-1,TGTGCCAGCAGCTTAGTAGGGGGAGGGGACACTGAAGCTTTCTTT,CASSLVGGGDTEAFF
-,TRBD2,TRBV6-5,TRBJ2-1,TGTGCCAGCAGTTACGCGACTAGCGGGAGCAGTTTTGAGCAGTTCTTC,CASSYATSGSSFEQFF
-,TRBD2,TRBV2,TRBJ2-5,TGTGCCAGCAGTGCTAGGACTAGCGGGAGGGGAGAGACCCAGTACTTC,CASSARTSGRGETQYF
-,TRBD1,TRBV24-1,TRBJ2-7,TGTGCCACCGGGGGACAGGGTGACGAGCAGTACTTC,CATGGQGDEQYF
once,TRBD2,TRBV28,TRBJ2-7,TGTGCCAGCCTCAGCCCAGCGGGGGTTTTTGAGCAGTACTTC,CASLSPAGVFEQYF
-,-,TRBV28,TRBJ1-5,TGTGCCAGCAGTTTAATACAGGGCAATCAGCCCCAGCATTTT,CASSLIQGNQPQHF
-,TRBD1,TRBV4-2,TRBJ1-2,TGTGCCAGCAGCCAGGATGGGACAGGGGGAGGCTATGGCTACACCTTC,CASSQDGTGGGYGYTF
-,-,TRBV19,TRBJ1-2,TGTGCCAGTAGCTCCGGGGAGTTTATCTATGGCTACACCTTC,CASSSGEFIYGYTF
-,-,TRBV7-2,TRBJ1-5,TGTGCCAGCAGCTTAGTCGCGGGGCCTTATCAGCCCCAGCATTTT,CASSLVAGPYQPQHF
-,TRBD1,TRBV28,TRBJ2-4,TGTGCCAGCAGCCCCGGGACAGGGGGAGCCAAAAACATTCAGTACTTC,CASSPGTGGAKNIQYF
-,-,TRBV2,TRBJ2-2,TGTGCCAGCCGACACACGTTAAACACCGGGGAGCTGTTTTTT,CASRHTLNTGELFF
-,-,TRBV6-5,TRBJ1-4,TGTGCCAGCCGACGGACACCTAATGAAAAACTGTTTTTT,CASRRTPNEKLFF
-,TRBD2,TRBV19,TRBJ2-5,TGTGCCAGTAGCCAACTAGCGGGACCTAGGGAGACCCAGTACTTC,CASSQLAGPRETQYF
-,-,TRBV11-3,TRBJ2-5,TGTGCCAGCAGCTTAGCCAATTCACGGGAAGAGACCCAGTACTTC,CASSLANSREETQYF
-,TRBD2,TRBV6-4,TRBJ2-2,TGTGCCAGCAGTGACTCTAGCGGGGGGGAGACCGGGGAGCTGTTTTTT,CASSDSSGGETGELFF
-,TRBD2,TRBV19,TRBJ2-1,TGTGCCAGTAGTGAGAGACTAGCGGGGGGAAATGAGCAGTTCTTC,CASSERLAGGNEQFF
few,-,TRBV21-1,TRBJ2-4,TGTGCCAGCAGCTACAGGGCGGGTTTTTGGAACATTCAGTACTTC,CASSYRAGFWNIQYF
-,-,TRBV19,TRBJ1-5,TGTGCCAGTAGGGAATCCGGGACTTTGGGCAATCAGCCCCAGCATTTT,CASRESGTLGNQPQHF
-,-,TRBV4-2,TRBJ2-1,TGTGCCAGCAGCCAAGATCAGGGGACAAATGAGCAGTTCTTC,CASSQDQGTNEQFF
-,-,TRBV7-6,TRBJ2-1,TGTGCCAGCAGCGCGACTCGGCTCGGGAATGAGCAGTTCTTC,CASSATRLGNEQFF
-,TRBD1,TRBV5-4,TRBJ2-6,TGTGCCAGCAGCTCGGGACAGGGACGCACTGGGGCCAACGTCCTGACTTTC,CASSSGQGRTGANVLTF
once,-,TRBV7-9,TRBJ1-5,TGTGCCAGCACCGTGGGCGAGGGGGGCAATCAGCCCCAGCATTTT,CASTVGEGGNQPQHF
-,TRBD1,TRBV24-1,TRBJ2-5,TGTGCCACCAGTGGGTTCGAAAGGGGGCGCGAGACCCAGTACTTC,CATSGFERGRETQYF
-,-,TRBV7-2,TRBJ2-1,TGTGCCAGCAGCCAAGAGACGGGTAATGAGCAGTTCTTC,CASSQETGNEQFF
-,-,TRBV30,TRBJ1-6,TGTGCCTGGAGGTCCGCAGGGGCAAATTCACCCCTCCACTTT,CAWRSAGANSPLHF
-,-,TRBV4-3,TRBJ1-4,TGCGCCAGCAGCCAAGGTGTTTACGGAACTAATGAAAAACTGTTTTTT,CASSQGVYGTNEKLFF
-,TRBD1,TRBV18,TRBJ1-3,TGTGCCAGCTCACCGGGACAGGGGGCTGGAAACACCATATATTTT,CASSPGQGAGNTIYF
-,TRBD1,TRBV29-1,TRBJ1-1,TGCAGCGTTAGACAGGGAACCGGGACTGAAGCTTTCTTT,CSVRQGTGTEAFF
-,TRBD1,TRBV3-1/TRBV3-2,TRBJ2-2,TGTGCCAGCAGCCGAGGACAGGGGGGAGTGGCCGGGGAGCTGTTTTTT,CASSRGQGGVAGELFF
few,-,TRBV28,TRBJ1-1,TGTGCCAGCAGGCCCCGTGACTTAATGAACACTGAAGCTTTCTTT,CASRPRDLMNTEAFF
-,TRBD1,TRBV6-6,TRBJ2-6,TGTGCCAGCAGCCGACAGGGGTCCTACTCTGGGGCCAACGTCCTGACTTTC,CASSRQGSYSGANVLTF
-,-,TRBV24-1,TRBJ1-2,TGTGCCACCAGTGATGGAGGGAATCCTAACTATGGCTACACCTTC,CATSDGGNPNYGYTF
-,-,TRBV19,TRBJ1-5,TGTGCCAGTAGTATCGGTCCTTCTCAGCCCCAGCATTTT,CASSIGPSQPQHF
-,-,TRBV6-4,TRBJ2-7,TGTGCCAGCAGTGTGGCGGGAACCTACGAGCAGTACTTC,CASSVAGTYEQYF
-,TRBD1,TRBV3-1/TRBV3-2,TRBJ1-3,TGTGCCAGCAGCCAGGGACAGCGAAACACCATATATTTT,CASSQGQRNTIYF
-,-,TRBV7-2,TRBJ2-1,TGTGCCAGCAGCACTAGGACCCTAGAGCAGTTCTTC,CASSTRTLEQFF
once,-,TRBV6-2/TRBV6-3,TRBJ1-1,TGTGCCAGCAGTGACGACAGGAGGATGAACACTGAAGCTTTCTTT,CASSDDRRMNTEAFF
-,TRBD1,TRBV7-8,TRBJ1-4,TGTGCCAGCAGCTTAGCTGGCGGGACAGACAATGAAAAACTGTTTTTT,CASSLAGGTDNEKLFF
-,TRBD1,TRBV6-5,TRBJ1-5,TGTGCCAGCAGTCGACAGGGCGGCAATCAGCCCCAGCATTTT,CASSRQGGNQPQHF
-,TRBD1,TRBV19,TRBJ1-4,TGTGCCAGTCTCCCGACCGGGACAGGGGTAGAAAAACTGTTTTTT,CASLPTGTGVEKLFF
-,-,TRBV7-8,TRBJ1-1,TGTGCCAGCAGCGTTGGCAGGAACACTGAAGCTTTCTTT,CASSVGRNTEAFF
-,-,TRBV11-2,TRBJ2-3,TGTGCCAGCAGCTTAACCGGGGATACGCAGTATTTT,CASSLTGDTQYF
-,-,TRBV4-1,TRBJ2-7,TGCGCCAGCAGCCAAGATGACGACGGGGTAAGAAACGAGCAGTACTTC,CASSQDDDGVRNEQYF
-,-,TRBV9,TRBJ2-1,TGTGCCAGCAGCGTAGCCAGCGGAATCAGCTCCTACAATGAGCAGTTCTTC,CASSVASGISSYNEQFF
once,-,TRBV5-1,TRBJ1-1,TGCGCCAGCAGCTCTCTCGGGTTTCATGAGGGGAACACTGAAGCTTTCTTT,CASSSLGFHEGNTEAFF
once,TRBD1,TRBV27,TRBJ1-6,TGTGCCAGCAGAAAACAGGGGAACTATAATTCACCCCTCCACTTT,CASRKQGNYNSPLHF
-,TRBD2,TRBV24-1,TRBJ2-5,TGTGCCACCAGTGATCTGGGACTAGCGGGAGAAGAGACCCAGTACTTC,CATSDLGLAGEETQYF
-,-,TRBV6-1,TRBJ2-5,TGTGCCAGCAGTGAAGGCCAGGAAGAGACCCAGTACTTC,CASSEGQEETQYF
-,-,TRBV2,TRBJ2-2,TGTGCCAGCAGTGAAGACAGGGCCGCCGGGGAGCTGTTTTTT,CASSEDRAAGELFF